This TCR beta chain appears in the sequencing data of a study of blood T cell repertoires in COVID-19. Study background: The study drew acute and convalescent COVID-19 samples from the United States, Italy and Spain. Sample material is recorded as cDNA or gDNA derived from T cells, B-cell-depleted T cells, or PBMCs.

This clone was detected a few times. V shed 3 bases and J 10 bases; nucleotides not matched to a gene: 8. The CDR3 runs to 15 residues. Germline lookup yields CDR1 MNHNS and CDR2 SASEGT. Study processing details: Amplified reference gene primers provided the basis for estimating nucleated cell counts. The repertoire was sequenced with immunoSEQ multiplex PCR; TCRdb's copy has only in-frame clones and lacks some. That table gives V, J and clone size, and the DNA gave D and trimming. The sample includes 230,000 or so clones, roughly 90% of them seen just once. The chain employs TRBV6-1 and TRBJ1-6, with 8 bases matching TRBD1. The specimen sequenced was peripheral blood. This TCR came from a man aged 35 to 55 with active or convalescent COVID-19. CDR3 nucleotides: TGTGCCAGCAGTGAGCAAGGACAGGGCGGCTCACCCCTCCACTTT. Amino acids: CASSEQGQGGSPLHF.